This TCR beta chain was found in a study of T cell responses to AZD1222 COVID-19 vaccine. Study at large: Pooling covered second doses at about 4 or about 12 weeks.

In germline, CDR1 is MNHEY, CDR2 SVGEGT. The CDR3 contains 14 residues. After removal of 4 bases from V and 6 bases from J, the junction contained 6 bases not matched to a gene. Findings and limits, study-wide: Dominant CD4 TCR responses targeted spike regions 160-218 and 743-854. The study identified only five to seven AZD1222 recipients as seropositive at baseline. Receipt of two AZD1222 doses was followed by a rise in Spike-specific TCR breadth and depth.

Libraries were prepared by immunoSEQ multiplex PCR; TCRdb keeps only in-frame clonotypes and omits some of them. This table has 150,000 to 200,000 clones, just over 90% appearing once. To note about this clone: Its cognate antigen is unknown.

This chain links TRBV6-2 or TRBV6-3 with TRBJ2-1, with TRBD1 matching 7 bases. The material was peripheral blood, obtained on day 0 of AZD1222 vaccination. The TCR originated in an adult in good health. CDR3 in amino acids: CASSSHTGVNEQFF. The CDR3 coding sequence is TGTGCCAGCAGTTCCCACACAGGGGTCAATGAGCAGTTCTTC.